This TCR beta chain was documented in a study of graft-versus-host responses after intestinal transplantation. Study-wide results and limits: The authors found GvH clones in recipient marrow, some appearing first in ileum or blood.

V was clipped by 4 bases and J by 4 bases; unmatched bases: 10. The CDR3 has 16 amino acids. Germline V gene sequence: CDR1 SGHNT, CDR2 YYREEE (reference sequence). Produced via immunoSEQ multiplex PCR; TCRdb's table is partial and in-frame only. The sample has tens of thousands of clones, under 90% seen once. Points on this clone: Antigen unknown.

The clonotype originates from a human donor who received an intestinal transplant. This material consisted of unstimulated CD4+ T cells sorted from spleen or lymph node cells, taken before intestinal transplant. The chain is built from TRBV5-4 and TRBJ2-2; 7 bases fit TRBD2. The CDR3 reads CASSPVVGGGTGELFF. The CDR3 DNA reads TGTGCCAGCAGCCCCGTGGTGGGGGGGGGCACCGGGGAGCTGTTTTTT.